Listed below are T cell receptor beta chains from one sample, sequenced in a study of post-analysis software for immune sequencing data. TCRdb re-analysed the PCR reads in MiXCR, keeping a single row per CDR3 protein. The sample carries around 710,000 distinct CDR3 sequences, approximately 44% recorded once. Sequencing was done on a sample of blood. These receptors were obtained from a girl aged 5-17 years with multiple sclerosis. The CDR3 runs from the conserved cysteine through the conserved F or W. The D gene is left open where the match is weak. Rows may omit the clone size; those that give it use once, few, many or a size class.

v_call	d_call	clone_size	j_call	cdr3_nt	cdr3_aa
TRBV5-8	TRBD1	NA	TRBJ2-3	TGTGCCAGCAGCTTCGAAGACAGGGCCCCAGATACGCAGTATTTT	CASSFEDRAPDTQYF
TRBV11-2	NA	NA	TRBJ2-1	TGTGCCAGCAGCTTAGATTGGGGGACAGAGCAGTTCTTC	CASSLDWGTEQFF
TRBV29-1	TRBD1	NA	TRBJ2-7	TGCAGCGCCATAGGGGGACAGGGGGCCTACGAGCAGTACTTC	CSAIGGQGAYEQYF
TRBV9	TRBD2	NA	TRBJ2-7	TGTGCCAGCAGCGTAAGTCTAGCGGACTACGAGCAGTACTTC	CASSVSLADYEQYF
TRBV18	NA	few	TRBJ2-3	TGTGCCAGCTCACCAGCGATAGATACGCAGTATTTT	CASSPAIDTQYF
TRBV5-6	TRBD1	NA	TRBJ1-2	TGTGCCAGCAGCTCGCAGGGGGACTATGGCTACACCTTC	CASSSQGDYGYTF
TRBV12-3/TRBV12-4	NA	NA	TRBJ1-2	TGTGCCAGCACCACGAGTCCCGACTATGGCTACACCTTC	CASTTSPDYGYTF
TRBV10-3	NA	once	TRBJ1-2	TGTGCCATCAGTGCGAGGGCTGAACGTGGCTACACCTTC	CAISARAERGYTF
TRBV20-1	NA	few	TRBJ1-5	TGCAGTGCCCTGGGCAGGGGCCATCAGCCCCAGCATTTT	CSALGRGHQPQHF
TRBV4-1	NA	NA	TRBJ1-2	TGCGCCAGCAGCCCAGCGGACAGTACCCGCGTGGATGGCTACACCTTC	CASSPADSTRVDGYTF
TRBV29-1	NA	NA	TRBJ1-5	TGCAGCGTTGGTGGGGGGGCCCCCAATCAGCCCCAGCATTTT	CSVGGGAPNQPQHF
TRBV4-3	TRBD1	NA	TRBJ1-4	TGCGCCAGCAGCCGATACCGGACAGGGGATAAACTGTTTTTT	CASSRYRTGDKLFF
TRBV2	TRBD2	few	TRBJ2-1	TGTGCCAGCAGTGACAATGTGCGGGAGAGCTCCTACAATGAGCAGTTCTTC	CASSDNVRESSYNEQFF
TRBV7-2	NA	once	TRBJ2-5	TGTGCCAGCAGCTTAGAGCAGGATAAGACCCAGTACTTC	CASSLEQDKTQYF
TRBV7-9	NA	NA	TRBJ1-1	TGTGCCAGCAGCTGCGGGACGGCGAACACTGAAGCTTTCTTT	CASSCGTANTEAFF
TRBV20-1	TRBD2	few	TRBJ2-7	TGCAGTGCTAGGAAGACTAGCCCCAGCTCCTACGAGCAGTACTTC	CSARKTSPSSYEQYF
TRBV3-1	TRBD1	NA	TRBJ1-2	TGTGCCAGCAGCCAAAGGGGACAGCTCTACACCTTC	CASSQRGQLYTF
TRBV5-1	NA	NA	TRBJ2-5	TGCGCCAGCAGCTTGAGGCAGTTGGAGACCCAGTACTTC	CASSLRQLETQYF
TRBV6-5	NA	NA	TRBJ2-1	TGTGCCAGCAGTTGGGCACCCTCAAACGGCAATGAGCAGTTCTTC	CASSWAPSNGNEQFF
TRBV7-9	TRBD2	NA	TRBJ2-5	TGTGCCAGCAGCCAACTAGCGAGCCAGACCCAGTACTTC	CASSQLASQTQYF
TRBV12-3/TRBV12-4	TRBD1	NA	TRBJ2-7	TGTGCCAGCAGTTTAGATGGGACAGGGGGCGCCTACGAGCAGTACTTC	CASSLDGTGGAYEQYF
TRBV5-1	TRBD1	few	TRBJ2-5	TGCGCCAGCAGCTTGGAAGGGCGGGCAGGGGGTGAAGAGACCCAGTACTTC	CASSLEGRAGGEETQYF
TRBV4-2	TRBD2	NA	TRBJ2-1	TGTGCCAGCAGCCAAGATGGGGAAGCGGGGGGGCCCCAGTTCTTC	CASSQDGEAGGPQFF
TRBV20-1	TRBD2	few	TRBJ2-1	TGCAGTGCTGGCCAAGCGGGAGTCCATGAGCAGTTCTTC	CSAGQAGVHEQFF
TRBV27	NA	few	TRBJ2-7	TGTGCCAGCAGTTTATACCCCATACCCCTCACTAGTAACGAGCAGTACTTC	CASSLYPIPLTSNEQYF
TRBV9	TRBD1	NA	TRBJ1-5	TGTGCCAGCAGCCCCCGGGGAGGGGGCATTCAGCCCCAGCATTTT	CASSPRGGGIQPQHF
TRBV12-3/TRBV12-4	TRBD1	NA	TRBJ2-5	TGTGCCAGCAGTTCCGGGACAGGGGTTGGGGAGACCCAGTACTTC	CASSSGTGVGETQYF
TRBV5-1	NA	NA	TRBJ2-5	TGCGCCAGCAGCTTGGTAGACGCCCCCCAAGAGACCCAGTACTTC	CASSLVDAPQETQYF
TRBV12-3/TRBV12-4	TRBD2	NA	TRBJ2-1	TGTGCCACCAGCAGCGGGGCCGAGGGTAAGAAGCAGTTCTTC	CATSSGAEGKKQFF
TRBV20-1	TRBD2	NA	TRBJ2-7	TGCAGTGCTACGGGACTAGCGGGAGATATTTCCTACGAGCAGTACTTC	CSATGLAGDISYEQYF
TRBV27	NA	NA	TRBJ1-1	TGTGCCAGCAGTTTATCGTGGGGGACTGAAGCTTTCTTT	CASSLSWGTEAFF
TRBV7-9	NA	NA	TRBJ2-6	TGTGCCGGCTCGAGCTCTGGGGCCAACGTCCTGACTTTC	CAGSSSGANVLTF
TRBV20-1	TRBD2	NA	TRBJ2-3	TGCAGTGCTAGAGATCAACTAGCGGGAGGGTATTATGGCACAGATACGCAGTATTTT	CSARDQLAGGYYGTDTQYF
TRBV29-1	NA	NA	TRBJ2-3	TGCAGCGTTGATCGTGGCAGGGATTGGTCAGATACGCAGTATTTT	CSVDRGRDWSDTQYF
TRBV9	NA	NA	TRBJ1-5	TGTGCCAGCAGCGTGGAGGACAGTAGCAATCAGCCCCAGCATTTT	CASSVEDSSNQPQHF
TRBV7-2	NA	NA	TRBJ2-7	TGTACCAGCAGCTTAAGGGAAGGGTCTAAGGCCCTCTACGAGCAGTACTTC	CTSSLREGSKALYEQYF
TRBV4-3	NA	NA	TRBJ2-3	TGCGCCAGCAGCCGGACCGGCCGAAGCACAGATACGCAGTATTTT	CASSRTGRSTDTQYF
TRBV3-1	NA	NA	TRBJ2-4	TGTGCCAGCAGCCAAGGCTCCGGAGTAGCCAAAAACATTCAGTACTTC	CASSQGSGVAKNIQYF
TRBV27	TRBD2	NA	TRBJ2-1	TGTGCCAGCAGTTTGTATGCGGGGGGGGTGAGTAATGAGCAGTTCTTC	CASSLYAGGVSNEQFF
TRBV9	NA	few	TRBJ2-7	TGTGCCAGCAGCGCGGACATCCCCTACGAGCAGTACTTC	CASSADIPYEQYF
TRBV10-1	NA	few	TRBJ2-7	TGCGCCAGCAGTGAGTCCGGCAGGGAGCAGTACTTC	CASSESGREQYF
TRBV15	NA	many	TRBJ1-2	TGTGCCACCAGCAGAGATCAGACCCAACTCTATGGCTACACCTTC	CATSRDQTQLYGYTF
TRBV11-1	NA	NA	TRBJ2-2	TGTGCCAGCAGCTTAGCACGACTTCCAAGGACCGGGGAGCTGTTTTTT	CASSLARLPRTGELFF
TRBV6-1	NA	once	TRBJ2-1	TGTGCCAGCAGTGAAGGCCGGGCGGTTGGGGGTTCAAACTACAATGAGCAGTTCTTC	CASSEGRAVGGSNYNEQFF
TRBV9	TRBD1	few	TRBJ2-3	TGTGCCAGCAGCATCCTAGGGGGCGCAAGCACAGATACGCAGTATTTT	CASSILGGASTDTQYF
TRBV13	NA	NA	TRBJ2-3	TGTGCCAGCAGCTTAGTGGCGGCAGATACGCAGTATTTT	CASSLVAADTQYF
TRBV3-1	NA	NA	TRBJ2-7	TGTGCCAGCAGCCAACGCCTGGGGACCCAGGATCACGAGCAGTACTTC	CASSQRLGTQDHEQYF
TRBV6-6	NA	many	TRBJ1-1	TGTGCCAGCAGTGCCGGAGTGAACACTGAAGCTTTCTTT	CASSAGVNTEAFF
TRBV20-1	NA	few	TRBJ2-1	TGCAGTGCTAGTTGGCGGAGCTCCTACAATGAGCAGTTCTTC	CSASWRSSYNEQFF
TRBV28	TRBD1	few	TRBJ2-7	TGTGCCAGCACTCAAGGGGACAGGGTCCACGAGCAGTACTTC	CASTQGDRVHEQYF
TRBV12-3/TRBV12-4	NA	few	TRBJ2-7	TGTGCCAGCAGAAATACCGGGACAAATTACGAGCAGTACTTC	CASRNTGTNYEQYF
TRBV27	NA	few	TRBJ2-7	TGTGCCAGCAGAAGAGGGGGAGTCCACGAGCAGTACTTC	CASRRGGVHEQYF
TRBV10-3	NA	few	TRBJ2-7	TGTGCCATCAGTGAGTACCTCGGTCCCGGTTCTAGTGACGAGCAGTACTTC	CAISEYLGPGSSDEQYF
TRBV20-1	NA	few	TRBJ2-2	TGCAGTGCTAGCCGGGACACCGGGGAGCTGTTTTTT	CSASRDTGELFF
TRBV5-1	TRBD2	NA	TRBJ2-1	TGCGCCAGCAGCCCGGGCACTCTAGCGGGAGGGTTTGATGAGCAGTTCTTC	CASSPGTLAGGFDEQFF